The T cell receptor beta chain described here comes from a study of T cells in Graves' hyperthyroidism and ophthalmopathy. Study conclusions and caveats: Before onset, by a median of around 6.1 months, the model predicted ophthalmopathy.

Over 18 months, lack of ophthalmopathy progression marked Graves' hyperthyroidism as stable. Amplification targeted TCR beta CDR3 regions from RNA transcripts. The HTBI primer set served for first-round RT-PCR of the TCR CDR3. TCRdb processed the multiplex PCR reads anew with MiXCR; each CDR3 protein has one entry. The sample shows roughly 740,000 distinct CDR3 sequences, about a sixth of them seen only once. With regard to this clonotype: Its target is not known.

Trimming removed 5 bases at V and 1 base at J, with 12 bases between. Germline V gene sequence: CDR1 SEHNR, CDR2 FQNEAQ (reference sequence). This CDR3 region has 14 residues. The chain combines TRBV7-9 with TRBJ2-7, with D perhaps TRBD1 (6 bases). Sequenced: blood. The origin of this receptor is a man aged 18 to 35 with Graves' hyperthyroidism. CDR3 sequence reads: CASSTEQGSYEQYF. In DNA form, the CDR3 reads TGTGCCAGCAGCACCGAACAGGGTTCCTACGAGCAGTACTTC.